The present entry profiles one T cell receptor (beta chain) with its context. Its antigen remains unidentified. In germline, CDR1 is SGHAT, CDR2 FQNNGV. V shed 5 bases and J shed 5 bases, with 6 bases lying between them. The length of the CDR3 is 11 residues. These data are taken from a study of human T cells and chemical hapten exposure. Study-level information: Researchers reported sensitizing a roughly 2 cm by roughly 2 cm upper inner arm skin site with 2% DPC. Slight differences in pooled library volume were the main source of varying TCR yields across samples.

Study-wide results and caveats: Among expanded TCRs, significantly more large CDR3 similarity clusters formed than among controls.

Stated time point: pre-sensitization, week 0. The treatment: therapeutic diphenylcyclopropenone sensitization with weekly scalp DPC. Blood, whole and unfractionated, served as the source for total RNA extraction. TCRdb passed the RACE reads through MiXCR, listing each CDR3 protein once. The data contain 40,000 or so distinct CDR3 sequences, around 10% of them singletons. The TCR comes from a woman in her thirties or forties with alopecia areata. Some clones in this sample may be carry-over from other donors' samples. Sample: whole blood, taken in connection with sensitization to the hapten diphenylcyclopropenone (DPC). V and J are TRBV11-2 and TRBJ2-5; D ambiguous. The CDR3 here is CASSHMETQYF. CDR3 nucleotides: TGTGCCAGCAGCCACATGGAGACCCAGTACTTC. Variable domain in full (rest from reference TRBV11-2 and TRBJ2-5): EAGVAQSPRYKIIEKRQSVAFWCNPISGHATLYWYQQILGQGPKLLIQFQNNGVVDDSQLPKDRFSAERLKGVDSTLKIQPAKLEDSAVYLCASSHMETQYFGPGTRLLVL.